This T cell receptor (beta chain) was found in a study of blood T cell repertoires in COVID-19 (dated by TCRdb to 2020 to 2022). With respect to the entire study: Collaborator samples came from the United States, Italy and Spain and covered acute and convalescent phases of COVID-19. The prospective study material was composed of cDNA or gDNA derived from T cells, B-cell-depleted T cells, or PBMCs. Deeply sampled blood TCRbeta repertoires from subjects exposed to, actively infected with, or recovered from COVID-19 were included in the dataset. The repertoires were released in a freely available public database meant as a resource for research on the immune response to SARS-CoV-2. Nearly every sample came with metadata listing a de-identified subject ID, COVID-19 status, age in years and sex. The samples were drawn from two sources: the first 160 participants of the ongoing ImmuneRACE study, and 1,000 to 1,500 subjects contributed by 6 global collaborators. Where available, HLA class I and class II types were taken from metadata supplied by the sample provider and were not determined by assay-based typing. The full study reports these points: How much clinical and demographic metadata was included differed by source and by participant, and the metadata was provided uncurated.

Participants in the prospective study were enrolled through a virtual design, were aged 18 to 89 years, and lived in under 25 United States geographic areas. In the prospective study, cohorts were assigned on the basis of participant-reported clinical history obtained from a screening survey and a study questionnaire. Exposed participants had been in contact, within 2 weeks of entering the study, with a person who had a PCR-confirmed or clinician-diagnosed case of COVID-19. In the prospective study, whole blood, serum and a nasopharyngeal or oropharyngeal swab were collected from each participant by mobile phlebotomists. Participants in the prospective study had the option to provide additional blood draws and questionnaires over a roughly two-month period. Prospective study blood samples were shipped either frozen or at room temperature before DNA extraction. Turning to this clone: Which antigen it targets is not known. Per-base quality was not reported, and no clone a single base away is much larger than it.

TCRbeta CDR3 regions were amplified from genomic DNA by means of the immunoSEQ Assay, a bias-controlled multiplex PCR. As for how the authors treated the data: Within the assay, amplification of reference gene primers was used to estimate how many nucleated cells each sample contained. To quantify the absolute abundance of each unique TCRbeta CDR3 rearrangement, sequence reads were collapsed and filtered. For each sample, productive Simpson clonality was calculated as the square root of Simpson's diversity index over productive rearrangements. Drawn from immuneACCESS, this table holds only the in-frame rearrangements with V and J called that TCRdb kept. Clones are partly lost; checked studies trace under half to an unresolved V gene and leave the rest unexplained. V and J calls and clone size are given by that table; D and trimming were obtained from the DNA. Counted in this sample were a few hundred thousand clones; 90% of them appeared once. The leading ten clones occupy over 12% of the sample.

Spanning cysteine to phenylalanine, the CDR3 consists of 11 amino acids. Only the CDR3 portion is preserved as DNA: 33 bases, with reading frame beginning at the first base. V is shortened by 4 bases, J by 9 bases, and the region joining them spans 9 bases. CDR1 WNHNN and CDR2 SYGVQD are derived from the germline V gene (reference sequence). What was sequenced was PBMCs or T cells enriched from blood (not recorded which). This receptor was identified in a man aged 30 to 45 who had been exposed to COVID-19. This receptor chain uses TRBV10-1 and TRBJ1-1; confidence is insufficient to name the D gene. The CDR3 loop reads CASSGNRQAFF. The bases read TGCGCCAGCAGTGGGAACAGACAAGCTTTCTTT.